Sequencing of this T cell receptor beta chain was carried out in a study of shared clonotypes between healthy human individuals. Study findings and constraints: Around 5% was the fraction of naive CD4 clonotypes found shared across a few donors.

The CDR3 extends over 14 amino acids. V was clipped by 0 bases and J by 4 bases, with 10 bases between them. Germline V gives CDR1 SGHRS, CDR2 YFSETQ. At deep level, the assay was performed. It was approximately 0.2 ug DNA, 25,000 to 35,000 T cell genomes, that sorted-subset replicate PCRs used. Study processing details: As immunoSEQ supplied junction-only sequences (without quality scores), filtering differed. Profiled with immunoSEQ multiplex PCR; TCRdb holds only in-frame clones, not every one. V and J calls and clone size are copied from that table; D and trimming were computed from the DNA. This sample yields around 700,000 clones, of which over 65% are seen a single time; over 1.5% belongs to the top ten. On this clone itself: Its antigen is as yet unknown.

The chain uses TRBV5-1 and TRBJ1-2; D possibly corresponds to TRBD1 (6 bases). Sequenced sample: memory CD4+ T cells sorted from blood. Subset: CD45RA-negative fraction. This clonotype was sampled from a young woman in good health. This chain's CDR3 is CASSLGLDSYGYTF. CDR3 DNA: TGCGCCAGCAGCTTGGGACTGGACAGCTATGGCTACACCTTC.